This T cell receptor beta chain was sequenced during a study of T cell responses to AZD1222 COVID-19 vaccine. Profiling relied on immunoSEQ multiplex PCR, and the TCRdb table lists in-frame clones only, not all of them. The table records around 130,000 clones, around nine tenths of them present only once. This CDR3 has 17 residues. With 4 bases clipped from V and 4 bases from J, the junction kept 8 bases outside the gene matches. From germline, CDR1 is SGHNT and CDR2 YYREEE (reference sequence). The gene calls are TRBV5-4 and TRBJ2-5; 15 bases fit TRBD2. Sequences were derived from peripheral blood, sampled 28 days after the second AZD1222 dose. The receptor was derived from an adult who received the AZD1222 COVID-19 vaccine. The CDR3 sequence: CASSHPGLAGGGETQYF. The CDR3 coding sequence is TGTGCCAGCAGCCACCCGGGACTAGCGGGGGGCGGAGAGACCCAGTACTTC.